The subject of this entry is one T cell receptor beta chain. Its antigen is currently unknown. The CDR3 has 18 amino acids. V was clipped by 0 bases and J by 0 bases, with 12 bases between them. Germline V lookup: CDR1 LNHNV, CDR2 YYDKDF (reference sequence). This sample stems from a study of vaccination and CD4 T cells after COVID-19. Overall study context: A vaccine, either BNT162b2 or mRNA-1273, was given to participants in two doses. Post-COVID sampling occurred a median around 100 days after diagnosis (range 35 to 161). For control cultures, the treatment was a CEFX pool, an HIV-1 Nef pool, or no peptide.

At the Johns Hopkins FTIC core, DNA taken from cultured CD4+ T cells was sequenced by way of the Oncomine TCR Beta short-read assay. TCRdb fed the PCR reads into MiXCR, producing one record per CDR3 protein. The table shows fewer than 9,500 distinct CDR3 sequences, with approximately 67% occurring only once. The treatment here: roughly 10-day PBMC culture with coronavirus spike peptide pools or control peptides (ViraFEST assay). The clonotype was recovered from a human donor who had recovered from COVID-19. Source material: CD4+ T cells from blood, cultured in vitro. The V gene is TRBV15, the J gene TRBJ2-6; no clear D gene. CDR3 sequence (DNA): TGTGCCACCAGCAGAGATAGGACGGTTGTCTCTGGGGCCAACGTCCTGACTTTC. Residues: CATSRDRTVVSGANVLTF.